This T cell receptor beta chain was recovered during a study of a mutant IDH1 vaccine in newly diagnosed glioma. Across the whole study: Vaccines were begun 4-6 weeks after radiotherapy alone, or with temozolomide cycles. Notes on the study in general: Changes in top peripheral clonotypes did not appear linked to pseudoprogression. Detectable vaccine-induced immune responses arose in around 95% of patients.

The method was immunoSEQ multiplex PCR; TCRdb's version includes in-frame clones alone and lacks a portion of them. The sample consists of some 40,000 clones, 80% of them appearing once. The V end was cut by 8 bases, the J end by 0 bases, with 14 bases between. Per the germline V gene, CDR1 is SGHTA and CDR2 is FQGTGA. The CDR3 loop spans 15 amino acids. Of note for this clone: What it binds is not known.

Time point specified: week 11, during vaccination. Vaccinated patients received 300 ug of mutant IDH1 20-mer peptide per dose, with topical imiquimod. The donors' diagnosis was new WHO grade 3 or 4 astrocytoma that was IDH1-mutant and ATRX-lost. This clonotype was sampled from a woman aged 25 to 39 with glioma. Some clones in this sample may be carry-over from other donors' samples. The chain couples TRBV7-3 to TRBJ1-3; a possible D gene is TRBD1 (5 bases). The starting material was peripheral blood mononuclear cells (PBMCs), obtained from a glioma patient whose treatment included an IDH1 peptide vaccine. The CDR3 is CASGVQGNSGNTIYF. The DNA of the CDR3 is TGTGCCAGCGGCGTCCAGGGTAACTCTGGAAACACCATATATTTT.